This T cell receptor (beta chain) emerged from a study of blood T cell repertoires in COVID-19. The assay was immunoSEQ multiplex PCR, and TCRdb's table has in-frame clones only and misses some. The sample lists nearly 110,000 clones; over 55% were seen once. V shed 4 bases and J 11 bases; nucleotides not matched to a gene: 8. The CDR3 is made up of 14 amino acids. Germline values: CDR1 SQVTM, CDR2 ANQGSEA. The chain uses TRBV29-1 and TRBJ1-4; TRBD1 matches 12 bases. The sample comprised peripheral blood. The source is a human donor with acute or convalescent COVID-19. The donor label of this sample is uncertain. The CDR3 DNA follows: TGCAGCGTTGTCGGGACAGGGGGCGCAAGGAAACTGTTTTTT. Translation: CSVVGTGGARKLFF.